The rows below give T cell receptor beta chains drawn from one sample of a study of spatial heterogeneity in lung cancer. Via MiXCR, TCRdb re-called the 5' RACE reads, giving one row per CDR3 protein. The sample includes about 52,000 distinct CDR3 sequences, around 7% of them seen just once. The sample here was PBMCs, taken at follow-up. The receptors were gathered from a female donor with early-stage non-small cell lung cancer. Both conserved end residues are part of each CDR3. A D gene is named only where the DNA matches it firmly. Clone size is given for some rows only: seen once, a few or many times, or a class if the clone is expanded.

size	D	V	J	DNA	CDR3
many	NA	TRBV5-4	TRBJ2-7	TGTGCCAGCAGCTCAATGTCGTCCTCCTACGAGCAGTACTTC	CASSSMSSSYEQYF
many	NA	TRBV5-1	TRBJ2-1	TGCGCCAGTCTTGGTGCCGGGGATGAGCAGTTCTTC	CASLGAGDEQFF
NA	NA	TRBV14	TRBJ2-3	TGTGCCAGCAGCCAAGCTGCGGCACCGGGGTATTTT	CASSQAAAPGYF
many	NA	TRBV20-1	TRBJ2-5	TGCAGTGCTAGCGGGACGGGCCCCGGGCCCCAAGAGACCCAGTACTTC	CSASGTGPGPQETQYF
NA	NA	TRBV10-3	TRBJ2-7	TGTGCCATCAGGGGGGACTACGAGCAGTACTTC	CAIRGDYEQYF
NA	NA	TRBV5-6	TRBJ2-5	TGTGCCAGCAGTTCAGCGGAGACCCAGTACTTC	CASSSAETQYF
many	NA	TRBV4-1	TRBJ1-2	TGCGCCAGCAGCCAGGGCCCCTCGGTCACCAACTATGGCTACACCTTC	CASSQGPSVTNYGYTF
many	NA	TRBV24-1	TRBJ2-7	TGTGCCACCAAAGCCTACGAGCAGTACTTC	CATKAYEQYF
many	TRBD1	TRBV9	TRBJ2-5	TGTGCCAGCAGCCCTTTACCGGACAGGGCGGGAGAGACCCAGTACTTC	CASSPLPDRAGETQYF
NA	NA	TRBV5-1	TRBJ1-1	TGCGCCAGCAGGAAATTGACAGAGCCGAACACTGAAGCTTTCTTT	CASRKLTEPNTEAFF
few	TRBD1	TRBV29-1	TRBJ1-5	TGCAGCGTTGGGGGACAGGGGGAAGATCAGCCCCAGCATTTT	CSVGGQGEDQPQHF
NA	TRBD1	TRBV12-3/TRBV12-4	TRBJ1-5	TGTGCCAGCAGTTCGCATCAGGGGGCGAACCAGCCCCAGCATTTT	CASSSHQGANQPQHF
many	NA	TRBV7-6	TRBJ1-6	TGTGCCAGCAGCTCGGGACTTAATAATTCACCCCTCCACTTT	CASSSGLNNSPLHF
few	TRBD1	TRBV18	TRBJ1-2	TGTGCCAGCTCACCGGATTGGACAGGGAAAGATGGCTACACCTTC	CASSPDWTGKDGYTF
few	NA	TRBV20-1	TRBJ1-5	TGCAGTGCTAGCGAAAGCAATCAGCCCCAGCATTTT	CSASESNQPQHF
few	NA	TRBV11-2	TRBJ2-5	TGTGCCAGCAGCTTTTGGGGAAACCGTCTCCAAGAGACCCAGTACTTC	CASSFWGNRLQETQYF
few	NA	TRBV4-3	TRBJ1-6	TGCGCCAGCAGCCAGCAGAATTCACCCCTCCACTTT	CASSQQNSPLHF
many	NA	TRBV13	TRBJ2-4	TGTGCCAGCAGCTTTCGGGGTACCAAAAACATTCAGTACTTC	CASSFRGTKNIQYF
NA	NA	TRBV7-2	TRBJ2-1	TGTGCCAGCAGCTTAGACAGGGAAAACAATGAGCAGTTCTTC	CASSLDRENNEQFF
many	TRBD2	TRBV7-9	TRBJ2-7	TGTGCCAGCAGCTCCCTTAGCGGGGGGTACTCCTACGAGCAGTACTTC	CASSSLSGGYSYEQYF
many	TRBD2	TRBV7-9	TRBJ2-5	TGTGCCAGCAGCTCCAGCGGGGGGTTCCAAGAGACCCAGTACTTC	CASSSSGGFQETQYF
many	NA	TRBV28	TRBJ2-1	TGTGCCAGCAGTTCCCGCAATAGCAATGAGCAGTTCTTC	CASSSRNSNEQFF
many	TRBD2	TRBV4-1	TRBJ2-1	TGCGCCAGCAGGTCCGGGGGGAGTCCGAACAATGAGCAGTTCTTC	CASRSGGSPNNEQFF
NA	NA	TRBV13	TRBJ1-1	TGTGCCAGCAGCCCAAGAAGGTTCACTGAAGCTTTCTTT	CASSPRRFTEAFF
few	NA	TRBV2	TRBJ1-5	TGTGCCAGCAGGGCACAGGATTACAATCAGCCCCAGCATTTT	CASRAQDYNQPQHF
many	TRBD1	TRBV20-1	TRBJ2-6	TGCAGTGCTAGGGTTCCCAACCTCTTCCGGGACAGGGGGAGTCCAGGGGCCAACGTCCTGACTTTC	CSARVPNLFRDRGSPGANVLTF
many	TRBD1	TRBV27	TRBJ1-1	TGTGCCAGCACCCTCTCAAGACAGGGGGACACTGAAGCTTTCTTT	CASTLSRQGDTEAFF
many	TRBD2	TRBV9	TRBJ2-3	TGTGCCAGCAGCGTAGAGCTAGCGGGTCGCACAGATACGCAGTATTTT	CASSVELAGRTDTQYF
many	NA	TRBV20-1	TRBJ1-2	TGCAGTGCTAGAGATCATCTGGATTATGGCTACACCTTC	CSARDHLDYGYTF
few	NA	TRBV12-3/TRBV12-4	TRBJ1-1	TGTGCCAGCAGTTTAAAGGAATTGAACACTGAAGCTTTCTTT	CASSLKELNTEAFF
medium-sized	NA	TRBV11-2	TRBJ1-2	TGTGCCAGCAGCTTATTGCATGGCGAATCTAACTATGGCTACACCTTC	CASSLLHGESNYGYTF
few	NA	TRBV18	TRBJ2-5	TGTGCCAGCTCACCACAGCAAGAGACCCAGTACTTC	CASSPQQETQYF
few	NA	TRBV7-9	TRBJ1-1	TGTGCCAGCAGCCAGCAGGGATCTGAAGCTTTCTTT	CASSQQGSEAFF
many	TRBD2	TRBV10-3	TRBJ2-1	TGTGCCAGTAGCGGGGGGCTCTCCTACAATGAGCAGTTCTTC	CASSGGLSYNEQFF